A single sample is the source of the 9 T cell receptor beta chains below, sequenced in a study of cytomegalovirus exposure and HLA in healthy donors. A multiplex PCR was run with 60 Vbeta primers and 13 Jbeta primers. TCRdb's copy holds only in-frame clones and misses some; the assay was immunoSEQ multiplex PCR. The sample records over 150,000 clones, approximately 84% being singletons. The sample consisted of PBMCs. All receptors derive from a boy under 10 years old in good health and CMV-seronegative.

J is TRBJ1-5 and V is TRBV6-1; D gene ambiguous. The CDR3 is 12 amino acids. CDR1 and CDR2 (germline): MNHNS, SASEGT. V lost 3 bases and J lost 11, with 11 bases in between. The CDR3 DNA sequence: TGTGCCAGCAGTGATCCCCGGTTAGCCCAGCATTTT. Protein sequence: CASSDPRLAQHF.

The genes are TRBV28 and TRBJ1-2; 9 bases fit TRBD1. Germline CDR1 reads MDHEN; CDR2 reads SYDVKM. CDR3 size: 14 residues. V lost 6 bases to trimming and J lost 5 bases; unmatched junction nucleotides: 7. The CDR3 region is CASRSQGAQYGYTF. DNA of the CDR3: TGTGCCAGCAGGTCACAGGGGGCGCAATATGGCTACACCTTC.

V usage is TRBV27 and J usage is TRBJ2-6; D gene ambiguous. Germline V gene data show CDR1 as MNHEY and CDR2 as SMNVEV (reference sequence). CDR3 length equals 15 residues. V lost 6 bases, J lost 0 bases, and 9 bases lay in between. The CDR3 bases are TGTGCCAGCAGACCCGGGTTCTCTGGGGCCAACGTCCTGACTTTC. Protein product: CASRPGFSGANVLTF.

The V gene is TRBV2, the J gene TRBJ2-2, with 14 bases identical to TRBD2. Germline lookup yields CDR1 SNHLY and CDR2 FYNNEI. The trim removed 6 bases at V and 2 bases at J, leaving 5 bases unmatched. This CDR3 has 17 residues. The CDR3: CASSRLAGGPNTGELFF. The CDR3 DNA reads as TGTGCCAGCAGCCGACTAGCGGGAGGGCCCAACACCGGGGAGCTGTTTTTT. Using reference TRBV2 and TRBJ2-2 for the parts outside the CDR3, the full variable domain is EPEVTQTPSHQVTQMGQEVILRCVPISNHLYFYWYRQILGQKVEFLVSFYNNEISEKSEIFDDQFSVERPDGSNFTLKIRSTKLEDSAMYFCASSRLAGGPNTGELFFGEGSRLTVL.

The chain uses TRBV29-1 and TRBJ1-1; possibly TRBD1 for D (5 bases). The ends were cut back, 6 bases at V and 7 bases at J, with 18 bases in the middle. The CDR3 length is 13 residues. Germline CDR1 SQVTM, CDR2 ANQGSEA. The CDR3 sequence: CSVLDGTRHEAFF. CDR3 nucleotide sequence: TGCAGCGTCCTGGACGGGACTAGGCATGAAGCTTTCTTT. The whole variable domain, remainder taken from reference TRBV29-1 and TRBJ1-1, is SAVISQKPSRDICQRGTSLTIQCQVDSQVTMMFWYRQQPGQSLTLIATANQGSEATYESGFVIDKFPISRPNLTFSTLTVSNMSPEDSSIYLCSVLDGTRHEAFFGQGTRLTVV.

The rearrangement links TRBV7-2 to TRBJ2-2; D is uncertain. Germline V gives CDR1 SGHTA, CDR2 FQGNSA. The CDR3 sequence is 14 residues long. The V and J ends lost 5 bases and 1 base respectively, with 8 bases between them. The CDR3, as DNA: TGTGCCAGCAGCCCCGTAGTGAACACCGGGGAGCTGTTTTTT. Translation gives CASSPVVNTGELFF.

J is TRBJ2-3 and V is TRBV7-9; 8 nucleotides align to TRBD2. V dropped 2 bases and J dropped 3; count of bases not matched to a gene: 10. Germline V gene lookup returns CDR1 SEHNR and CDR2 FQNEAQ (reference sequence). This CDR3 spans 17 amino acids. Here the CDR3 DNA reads TGTGCCAGCAGCTTAACCCTAGTTCGGGAGGGTACAGATACGCAGTATTTT. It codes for CASSLTLVREGTDTQYF.

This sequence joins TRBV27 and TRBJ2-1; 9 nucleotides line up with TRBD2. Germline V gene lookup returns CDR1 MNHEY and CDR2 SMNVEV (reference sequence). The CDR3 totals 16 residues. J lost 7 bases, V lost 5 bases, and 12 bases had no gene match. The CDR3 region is CASSLLGGRARNEQFF. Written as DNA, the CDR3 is TGTGCCAGCAGTCTCCTCGGCGGGAGGGCGAGGAATGAGCAGTTCTTC.

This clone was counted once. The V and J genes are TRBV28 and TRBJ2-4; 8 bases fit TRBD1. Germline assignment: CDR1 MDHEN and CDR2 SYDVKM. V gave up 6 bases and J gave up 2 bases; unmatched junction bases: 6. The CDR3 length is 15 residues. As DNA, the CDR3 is TGTGCCAGCAGCCTGGACAGGGAATCCAAAAACATTCAGTACTTC. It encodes CASSLDRESKNIQYF.